These T cell receptor beta chains were read from a single sample in a study of blood T cell repertoires in COVID-19. Some clones are missing from TCRdb's copy, which holds only in-frame ones; the method was immunoSEQ multiplex PCR. The data hold 35,000 to 40,000 clones, with about 88% observed a single time. What was sequenced was peripheral blood. All receptors derive from a man aged 60 to 75 with active COVID-19. The CDR3 runs from the conserved cysteine through the conserved F or W. The D gene is left open where the match is weak. Clone size is stated in some rows and not others, as once, few, many or a class when expanded.

j_call v_call clone_size d_call cdr3_nt cdr3_aa
TRBJ2-7 TRBV7-8 NA NA TGTGCCAGCAGCTTATGGGGCACAACCACCTCCTCCGAGCAGTACTTC CASSLWGTTTSSEQYF
TRBJ1-5 TRBV24-1 few NA TGTGCCACCAGTACAGGTGCTCAGCCCCAGCATTTT CATSTGAQPQHF
TRBJ2-3 TRBV2 NA TRBD2 TGTGCCACTCGGCGGTGGACTAGCGGGAGAGGAACAGATACGCAGTATTTT CATRRWTSGRGTDTQYF
TRBJ1-3 TRBV7-6 few TRBD1 TGTGCCAGCAGCTTAGAGGGGGCGCTTGGAAACACCATATATTTT CASSLEGALGNTIYF
TRBJ2-7 TRBV13 NA TRBD2 TGTGCCAGCAGTTCCCTCCTAGCGGGGAAGTACGAGCAGTACTTC CASSSLLAGKYEQYF
TRBJ2-4 TRBV3-1/TRBV3-2 NA TRBD1 TGTGCCAGCAGACGGACAGGGGCCAACATTCAGTACTTC CASRRTGANIQYF
TRBJ2-7 TRBV28 NA TRBD2 TGTGCCAGCATGACAAGGACTAGCGGGCGGTACGAGCAGTACTTC CASMTRTSGRYEQYF
TRBJ2-1 TRBV18 NA TRBD2 TGTGCCAGCTCACCAACAGGGGGGACTAGCGGGAGTAATGAGCAGTTCTTC CASSPTGGTSGSNEQFF
TRBJ1-1 TRBV29-1 NA NA TGCAGCGTCCTAATGGGGGGTTGGGGTGAAGCTTTCTTT CSVLMGGWGEAFF
TRBJ2-7 TRBV6-2/TRBV6-3 NA NA TGTGCCAGCAGTTATGTTCCCGGCAGGGCCGACGAGCAGTACTTC CASSYVPGRADEQYF
TRBJ2-5 TRBV5-4 once TRBD1 TGTGCCAGCAGCCCTGACCGGGACAGAAGACAAGAGACCCAGTACTTC CASSPDRDRRQETQYF
TRBJ2-2 TRBV3-1/TRBV3-2 NA TRBD2 TGTGCCAGCAGCCAAGATAGACTAGCGGGACGCACCGGGGAGCTGTTTTTT CASSQDRLAGRTGELFF
TRBJ1-6 TRBV27 NA NA TGTGCCAGCAGTTTATCGAATTCGGACACACATAATTCACCCCTCCACTTT CASSLSNSDTHNSPLHF
TRBJ2-1 TRBV7-7 NA TRBD1 TGTGCCAGCAGTCCCGGGACAGGGGGTTACAATGAGCAGTTCTTC CASSPGTGGYNEQFF
TRBJ2-5 TRBV2 few NA TGTGCCAGCAGTGACAGGGAAAGGACCCAGTACTTC CASSDRERTQYF
TRBJ1-1 TRBV5-1 once NA TGCGCCAGCAGCTTGACGACAGGCGGGACTGAAGCTTTCTTT CASSLTTGGTEAFF
TRBJ2-5 TRBV2 NA TRBD2 TGTGCCAGCAAGGGCGCTAGCGGGAGTTTCCCCAACCAAGAGACCCAGTACTTC CASKGASGSFPNQETQYF